Below are 4 T cell receptor beta chains sequenced from a single sample in a study of human T cells and chemical hapten exposure. The time point is: patch test 1, 2 weeks after DPC sensitization. Treatment meaning: therapeutic diphenylcyclopropenone sensitization with weekly scalp DPC. A single record per CDR3 protein comes from TCRdb applying MiXCR to the RACE reads. The table lists 300,000 to 450,000 distinct CDR3 sequences, around 4.8% of them singletons. The input for sequencing was whole blood, taken in connection with sensitization to the hapten diphenylcyclopropenone (DPC). These TCRs come from a woman between 45 and 65 years old with alopecia areata. Some clones in this sample may be carry-over from other donors' samples.

The chain combines TRBV12-3 or TRBV12-4 with TRBJ2-7; D unclear. The CDR3 length is 14 residues. The V end lost 2 bases, the J end lost 6 bases, and 14 bases lay between the germline ends. CDR3 nucleotide sequence: TGTGCCAGCAGTTTAACCAGCAATAACGGCGAGCAGTACTTC. It is translated as CASSLTSNNGEQYF.

This clonotype appeared a few times. J is TRBJ2-1 and V is TRBV2; a possible D gene is TRBD2 (7 bases). V dropped 3 bases and J dropped 8 bases, with 14 bases sitting between them. CDR3 length: 14 residues. Germline V gene sequence: CDR1 SNHLY, CDR2 FYNNEI. In DNA, the CDR3 is TGTGCCAGCAGTGAGGGGGGGGCCGGGTATGAGCAGTTCTTC. It yields the protein CASSEGGAGYEQFF.

Only a few counts were recorded for this clonotype. The chain uses TRBV7-9 and TRBJ1-2; tentative D call: TRBD1 (5 bases). The germline gives CDR1 SEHNR, CDR2 FQNEAQ (reference sequence). The V gene lost 5 bases and the J gene lost 2 bases, with 21 bases spanning the gap. This CDR3 region has 17 residues. In DNA, the CDR3 is TGTGCCAGCAGCCCCAAGCTCAGGGACCGATTCAACTATGGCTACACCTTC. Translated, it gives CASSPKLRDRFNYGYTF.

This rearrangement joins TRBV7-2 to TRBJ1-3; D is perhaps TRBD1 (5 bases). Germline CDR1 SGHTA, CDR2 FQGNSA. This CDR3 is built from 17 residues. Trimming shortened V by 1 base and J by 3 bases, and 16 bases separated the two germline ends. The CDR3 region is CASSLGWGRGSGNTIYF. The CDR3 nucleotides read TGTGCCAGCAGCTTAGGTTGGGGTCGGGGGAGTGGAAACACCATATATTTT.